Shown below are 10 T cell receptor beta chains from a single sample sequenced in a study of T cells in Graves' hyperthyroidism and ophthalmopathy. Amplification targeted TCR beta CDR3 regions from RNA transcripts. The primer set for the first-round RT-PCR of the TCR CDR3 was HTBI. TCRdb fed the multiplex PCR reads into MiXCR, producing one record per CDR3 protein. The data show 450,000 to 650,000 distinct CDR3 sequences, with 17% seen just once and about 16% held by the top ten. The sample comprised blood. The receptors stem from a woman between 18 and 30 years old with Graves' ophthalmopathy.

The chain carries TRBV5-1 and TRBJ2-3, with D tentatively TRBD2 (6 bases). Trimming cost V 4 bases and J 1 base, with 16 bases left between them. The CDR3 consists of 16 residues. The germline CDR1 and CDR2 sequences are SGHRS and YFSETQ. CDR3 nucleotide sequence: TGCGCCAGCAGCCCGGGACTCGCGAGGGGCACAGATACGCAGTATTTT. It is translated as CASSPGLARGTDTQYF.

The J gene is TRBJ2-7, the V gene TRBV20-1; TRBD1 matches at 10 bases. J lost 6 bases, V lost 5 bases, and 10 bases had no gene match. Germline CDR1 is DFQATT and CDR2 is SNEGSKA (reference sequence). There are 14 residues in the CDR3. CDR3 amino acids: CSAVDPGQGPEQYF. In DNA, the CDR3 is TGCAGTGCTGTAGACCCGGGACAGGGGCCCGAGCAGTACTTC.

The CDR3 nucleotides read TGTGCCTGGAGTGCACTAAATGAGCAGTTCTTC. It is translated as CAWSALNEQFF. The J gene is TRBJ2-1, the V gene TRBV30; D remains ambiguous. Trimming removed 1 base at V and 7 bases at J, with 5 bases between. Germline CDR1 GTSNPN, CDR2 SVGIG (reference sequence). CDR3 length equals 11 residues. The variable domain in full, with the rest retrieved from reference TRBV30 and TRBJ2-1, is SQTIHQWPATLVQPVGSPLSLECTVEGTSNPNLYWYRQAAGRGLQLLFYSVGIGQISSEVPQNLSASRPQDRQFILSSKKLLLSDSGFYLCAWSALNEQFFGPGTRLTVL.

The chain employs TRBV5-1 and TRBJ2-3; TRBD1 is a possible D gene (6 bases). The ends were cut back, 4 bases at V and 2 bases at J, with 11 bases in the middle. The germline gives CDR1 SGHRS, CDR2 YFSETQ. There are 14 residues in the CDR3. The CDR3 is CASSIRDITDTQYF. DNA for the CDR3: TGCGCCAGCAGCATCCGGGACATCACAGATACGCAGTATTTT.

This clonotype was detected ten times or more. The V gene is TRBV11-2, the J gene TRBJ1-1, with a tentative D call TRBD1 (6 bases). Germline loops: CDR1 SGHAT, CDR2 FQNNGV. The V gene lost 3 bases and the J gene lost 6 bases, with 8 bases spanning the gap. CDR3 size: 12 residues. The CDR3 nucleotides read TGTGCCAGCAGCTTTGGGGGCGCTGAAGCTTTCTTT. Encoded protein: CASSFGGAEAFF.

There are many counts of this clonotype. The chain links TRBV28 to TRBJ2-7, with D unclear. The V end was cut by 2 bases, the J end by 0 bases, with 8 bases between. CDR1 and CDR2 (germline): MDHEN, SYDVKM. CDR3 length equals 14 residues. The CDR3, as DNA: TGTGCCAGCAGTTTAGGAATGAGCTCCTACGAGCAGTACTTC. The encoded protein is CASSLGMSSYEQYF.

The chain carries TRBV9 and TRBJ2-3, with unresolved D. This CDR3 region has 15 residues. V was clipped by 4 bases and J by 2 bases, with 14 bases between them. In germline, CDR1 is SGDLS, CDR2 YYNGEE. The CDR3 here is CASSPSRGDTDTQYF. The CDR3 DNA follows: TGTGCCAGCAGCCCTTCCCGAGGTGACACAGATACGCAGTATTTT.

Details on this clonotype: The germline gene is not matched at one end of the junction; a read error may be the cause. The chain combines TRBV10-3 with TRBJ1-2; D is ambiguous. Germline V CDR1 and CDR2: ENHRY, SYGVKD. The CDR3 spans 13 residues. The CDR3 nucleotides are TGTGCCAGCAGTGAAGGGTGGTTCTATGGCTACACCTTC. This encodes CASSEGWFYGYTF.

This clonotype has ten or more counts. The rearrangement joins TRBV27 to TRBJ1-4, with D unclear. V dropped 4 bases and J dropped 3 bases, with 9 bases sitting between them. This CDR3 region has 14 residues. Per the germline V gene, CDR1 is MNHEY and CDR2 is SMNVEV (reference sequence). Here the CDR3 reads CASSYSLANEKLFF. The DNA for the CDR3 is TGTGCCAGCAGTTATTCCTTAGCTAATGAAAAACTGTTTTTT.

In its sample, this clonotype was seen a few times. The chain recombines TRBV9 with TRBJ2-3; the D call may be TRBD1 or TRBD2 (5 bases each). Germline loops: CDR1 SGDLS, CDR2 YYNGEE. The CDR3 is 14 residues long. V was pared by 4 bases and J by 4 bases, with 13 bases between. For the CDR3, the DNA is TGTGCCAGCAGCATGGGACGGGCGGCAGATACGCAGTATTTT. Translated: CASSMGRAADTQYF.